This TCR beta chain was captured in a study of control samples from healthy donors and cancer patients. Method: immunoSEQ multiplex PCR; TCRdb's copy keeps in-frame clones and lacks some. The sample shows roughly 170,000 clones, 91% of them seen only once. Germline V gene sequence: CDR1 MNHNY, CDR2 SVGAGI (reference sequence). V lost 0 bases and J 2 bases, leaving 13 bases between the germline ends. CDR3 length: 16 residues. The specimen sequenced was blood. The rearrangement uses TRBV6-6 and TRBJ2-5; the D gene is possibly TRBD2 (5 bases). The TCR comes from a woman aged 40 to 50 in good health. As DNA, the CDR3 is TGTGCCAGCAGTTACTCTCTGGCCAGCGGTCAAGAGACCCAGTACTTC. This gives the protein CASSYSLASGQETQYF.